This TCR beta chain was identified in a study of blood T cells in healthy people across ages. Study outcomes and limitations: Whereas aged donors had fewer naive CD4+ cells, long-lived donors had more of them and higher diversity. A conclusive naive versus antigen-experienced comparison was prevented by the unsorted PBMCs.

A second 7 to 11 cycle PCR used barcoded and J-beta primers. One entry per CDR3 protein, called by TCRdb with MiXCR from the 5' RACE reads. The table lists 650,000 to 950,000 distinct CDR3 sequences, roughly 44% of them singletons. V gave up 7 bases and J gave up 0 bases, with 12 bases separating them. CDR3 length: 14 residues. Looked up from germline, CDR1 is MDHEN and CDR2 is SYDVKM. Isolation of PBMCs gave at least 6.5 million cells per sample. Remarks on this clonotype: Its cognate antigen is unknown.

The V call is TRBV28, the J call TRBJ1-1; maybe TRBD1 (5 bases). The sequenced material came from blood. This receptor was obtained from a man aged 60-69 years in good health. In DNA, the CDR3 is TGTGCCAGCACGAGGGGCGGATTGAACACTGAAGCTTTCTTT. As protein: CASTRGGLNTEAFF.